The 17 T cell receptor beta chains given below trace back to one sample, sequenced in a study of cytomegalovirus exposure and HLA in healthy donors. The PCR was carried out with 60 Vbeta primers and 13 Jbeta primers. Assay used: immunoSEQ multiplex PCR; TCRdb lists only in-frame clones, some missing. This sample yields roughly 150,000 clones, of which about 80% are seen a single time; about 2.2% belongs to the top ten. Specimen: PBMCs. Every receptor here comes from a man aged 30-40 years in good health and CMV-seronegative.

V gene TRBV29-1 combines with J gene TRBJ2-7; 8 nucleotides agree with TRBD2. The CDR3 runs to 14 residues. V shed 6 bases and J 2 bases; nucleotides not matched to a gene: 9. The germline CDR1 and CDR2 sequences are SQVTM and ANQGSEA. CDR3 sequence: CSVAGAGGPYEQYF. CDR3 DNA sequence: TGCAGCGTCGCTGGGGCGGGGGGCCCCTACGAGCAGTACTTC.

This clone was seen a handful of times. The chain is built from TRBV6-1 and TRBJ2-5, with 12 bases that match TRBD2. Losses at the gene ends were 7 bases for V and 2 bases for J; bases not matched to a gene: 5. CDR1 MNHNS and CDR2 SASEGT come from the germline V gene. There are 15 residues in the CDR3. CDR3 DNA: TGTGCCAGCATCCTACTAGCGGGAGGACAAGAGACCCAGTACTTC. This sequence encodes CASILLAGGQETQYF.

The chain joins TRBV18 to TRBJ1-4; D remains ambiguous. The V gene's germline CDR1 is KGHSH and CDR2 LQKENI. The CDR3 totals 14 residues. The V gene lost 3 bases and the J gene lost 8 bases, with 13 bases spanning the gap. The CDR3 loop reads CASSPGQPREKLFF. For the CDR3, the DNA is TGTGCCAGCTCACCTGGCCAGCCCAGGGAAAAACTGTTTTTT.

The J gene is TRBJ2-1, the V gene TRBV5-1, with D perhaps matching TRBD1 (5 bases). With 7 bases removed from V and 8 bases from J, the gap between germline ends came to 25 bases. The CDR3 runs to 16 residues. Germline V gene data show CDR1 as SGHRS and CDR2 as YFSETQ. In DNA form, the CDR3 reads TGCGCCAGCCGACTGACCTTTGGGGCTATCGACTATGAGCAGTTCTTC. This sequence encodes CASRLTFGAIDYEQFF.

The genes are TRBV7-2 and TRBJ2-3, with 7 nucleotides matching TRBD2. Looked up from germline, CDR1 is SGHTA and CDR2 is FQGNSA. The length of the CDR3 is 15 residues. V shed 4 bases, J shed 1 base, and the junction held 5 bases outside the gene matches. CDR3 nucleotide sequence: TGTGCCAGCAGCTCACTAGCGTCTCGCACAGATACGCAGTATTTT. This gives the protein CASSSLASRTDTQYF.

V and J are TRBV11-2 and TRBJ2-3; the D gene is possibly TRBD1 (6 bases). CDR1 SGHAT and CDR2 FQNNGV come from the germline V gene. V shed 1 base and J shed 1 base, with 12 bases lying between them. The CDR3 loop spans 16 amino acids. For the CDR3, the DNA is TGTGCCAGCAGCTTAGGGGCCTCAGGGGGCACAGATACGCAGTATTTT. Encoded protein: CASSLGASGGTDTQYF.

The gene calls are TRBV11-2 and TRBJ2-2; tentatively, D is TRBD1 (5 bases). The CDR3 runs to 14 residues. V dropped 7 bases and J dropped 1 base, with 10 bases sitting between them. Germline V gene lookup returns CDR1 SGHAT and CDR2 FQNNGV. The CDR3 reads CASTTDRNTGELFF. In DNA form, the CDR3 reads TGTGCCAGCACCACTGACAGGAACACCGGGGAGCTGTTTTTT.

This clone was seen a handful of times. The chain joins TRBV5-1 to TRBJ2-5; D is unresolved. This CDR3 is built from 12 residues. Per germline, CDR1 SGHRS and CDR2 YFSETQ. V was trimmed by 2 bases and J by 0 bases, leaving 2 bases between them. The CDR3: CASSFDQETQYF. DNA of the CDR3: TGCGCCAGCAGCTTCGACCAAGAGACCCAGTACTTC.

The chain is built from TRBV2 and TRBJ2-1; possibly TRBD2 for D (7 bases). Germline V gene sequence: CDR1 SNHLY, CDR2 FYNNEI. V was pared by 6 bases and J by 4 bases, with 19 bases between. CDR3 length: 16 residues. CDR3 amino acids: CASSGTGWGGYNEQFF. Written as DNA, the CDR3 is TGTGCCAGCAGCGGCACAGGGTGGGGGGGATACAATGAGCAGTTCTTC.

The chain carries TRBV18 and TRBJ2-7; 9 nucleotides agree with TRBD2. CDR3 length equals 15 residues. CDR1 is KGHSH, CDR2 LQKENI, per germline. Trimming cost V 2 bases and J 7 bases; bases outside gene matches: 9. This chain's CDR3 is CASSPGVAGAGEQYF. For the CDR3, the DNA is TGTGCCAGCTCACCAGGGGTAGCGGGAGCAGGGGAGCAGTACTTC.

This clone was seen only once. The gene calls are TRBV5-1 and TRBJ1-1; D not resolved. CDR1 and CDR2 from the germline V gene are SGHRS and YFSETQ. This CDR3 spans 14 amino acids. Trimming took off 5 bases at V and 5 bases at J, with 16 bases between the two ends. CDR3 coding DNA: TGCGCCAGCAGGCCTCATCTCGGGAGTACTGAAGCTTTCTTT. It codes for CASRPHLGSTEAFF.

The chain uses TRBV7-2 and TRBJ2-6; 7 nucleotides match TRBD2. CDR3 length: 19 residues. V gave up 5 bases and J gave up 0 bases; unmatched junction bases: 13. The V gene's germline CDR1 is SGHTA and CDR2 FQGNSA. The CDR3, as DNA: TGTGCCAGCAGCCCGGGAGGCCAGGGATATGACTCTGGGGCCAACGTCCTGACTTTC. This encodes CASSPGGQGYDSGANVLTF.

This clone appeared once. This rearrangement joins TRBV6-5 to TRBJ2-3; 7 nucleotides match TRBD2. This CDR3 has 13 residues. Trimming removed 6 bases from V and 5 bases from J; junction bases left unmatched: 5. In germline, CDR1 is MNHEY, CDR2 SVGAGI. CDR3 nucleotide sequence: TGTGCCAGCAGAAGCGGGGATGTAGATACGCAGTATTTT. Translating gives CASRSGDVDTQYF.

The CDR3 nucleotides are TGTGCCAGTAGTCAAGGCGGGACTCGCTCCTACAATGAGCAGTTCTTC. Translation: CASSQGGTRSYNEQFF. This chain joins TRBV19 and TRBJ2-1; possibly TRBD2 for D (6 bases). The CDR3 has 16 residues. CDR1 and CDR2 from the germline V gene are LNHDA and SQIVND (reference sequence). The V end was cut by 5 bases, the J end by 0 bases, with 14 bases between.

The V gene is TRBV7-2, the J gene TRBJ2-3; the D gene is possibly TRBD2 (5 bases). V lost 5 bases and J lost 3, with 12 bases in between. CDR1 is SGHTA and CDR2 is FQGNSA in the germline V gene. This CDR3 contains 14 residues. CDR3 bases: TGTGCCAGCAGCACGGGGATGGGGACAGATACGCAGTATTTT. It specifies CASSTGMGTDTQYF. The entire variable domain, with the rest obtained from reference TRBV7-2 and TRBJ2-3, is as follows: GAGVSQSPSNKVTEKGKDVELRCDPISGHTALYWYRQSLGQGLEFLIYFQGNSAPDKSGLPSDRFSAERTGGSVSTLTIQRTQQEDSAVYLCASSTGMGTDTQYFGPGTRLTVL.

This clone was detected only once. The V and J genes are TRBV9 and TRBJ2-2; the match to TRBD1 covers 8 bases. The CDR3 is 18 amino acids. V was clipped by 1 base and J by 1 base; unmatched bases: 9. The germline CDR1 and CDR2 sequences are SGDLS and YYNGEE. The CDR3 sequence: CASSVSRSGTGNTGELFF. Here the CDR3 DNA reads TGTGCCAGCAGCGTATCTCGCTCCGGGACAGGGAACACCGGGGAGCTGTTTTTT.

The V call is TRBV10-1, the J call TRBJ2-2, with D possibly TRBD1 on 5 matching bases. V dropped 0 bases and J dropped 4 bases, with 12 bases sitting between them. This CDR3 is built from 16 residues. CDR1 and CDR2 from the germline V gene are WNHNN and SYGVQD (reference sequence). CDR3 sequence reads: CASSESTVPSTGELFF. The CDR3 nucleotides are TGCGCCAGCAGTGAGTCGACAGTCCCCAGCACCGGGGAGCTGTTTTTT.